This TCR beta chain was identified during a study of T cell responses to AZD1222 COVID-19 vaccine. Trimming took off 3 bases at V and 1 base at J, with 10 bases between the two ends. CDR3 length: 15 amino acids. Germline V gene lookup returns CDR1 MDHEN and CDR2 SYDVKM. Generated by immunoSEQ multiplex PCR, the TCRdb table keeps only in-frame clones and is missing some. The data show roughly 95,000 clones, 70% to 90% seen once. Details on this clone: Its cognate antigen is unknown.

Study-level findings and limits: Clonal diversity was possibly underestimated; the donors were predominantly white British and more often female. The span of vaccine-associated CD4 TCRs extended across spike, with dominance at 160-218 and 743-854. Repertoire sampling was restricted to post-peak T cell response timepoints. Vaccination with two AZD1222 doses was followed by a rise in Spike-specific TCR breadth and depth.

The clonotype originates from an adult in good health. Here the sequenced sample was peripheral blood, taken on day 0 of AZD1222 vaccination. This chain links TRBV28 with TRBJ2-1; D is uncertain. The chain's CDR3 is CASSLSHKSYNEQFF. DNA for the CDR3: TGTGCCAGCAGTTTGTCGCATAAATCCTACAATGAGCAGTTCTTC. The complete variable domain, with remaining parts taken from reference TRBV28 and TRBJ2-1, reads DVKVTQSSRYLVKRTGEKVFLECVQDMDHENMFWYRQDPGLGLRLIYFSYDVKMKEKGDIPEGYSVSREKKERFSLILESASTNQTSMYLCASSLSHKSYNEQFFGPGTRLTVL.